Included here is one T cell receptor beta chain sequence, with context. This specimen comes from a study of T cell repertoires in cytomegalovirus infection. TCRdb redid the calling of the reads with MiXCR, one entry per CDR3 protein. The table includes 100,000 or so distinct CDR3 sequences, 16% detected once. The germline gives CDR1 SGHAT, CDR2 FQNNGV. This CDR3 region has 14 residues. Trimming pared 2 bases from V and 3 bases from J, leaving 10 bases between. What was sequenced was PBMCs. The V call is TRBV11-2, the J call TRBJ1-1; no firm D call. The sequence was collected from a human donor in good health (CMV status not recorded). Some clones in this sample may be carry-over from other donors' samples. The CDR3 loop reads CASSLLVGYTEAFF. The CDR3 DNA follows: TGTGCCAGCAGCTTATTGGTCGGGTACACTGAAGCTTTCTTT.